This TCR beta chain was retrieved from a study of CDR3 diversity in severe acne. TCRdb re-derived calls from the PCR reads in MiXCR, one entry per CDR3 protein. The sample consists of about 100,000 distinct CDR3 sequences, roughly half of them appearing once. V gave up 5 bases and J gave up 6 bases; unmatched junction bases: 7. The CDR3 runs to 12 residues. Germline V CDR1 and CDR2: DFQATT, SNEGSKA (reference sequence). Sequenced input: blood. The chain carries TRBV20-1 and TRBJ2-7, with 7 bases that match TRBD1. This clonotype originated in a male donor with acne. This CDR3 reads CSADTGACEQYF. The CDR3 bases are TGCAGTGCTGATACAGGGGCTTGCGAGCAGTACTTC.